Below are 32 T cell receptor beta chains sequenced from a single sample in a study of T cells in Graves' hyperthyroidism and ophthalmopathy. Authors of the study amplified TCR beta CDR3 regions from RNA transcripts. Primed by the HTBI set, a first-round RT-PCR was run on the TCR CDR3. Each CDR3 protein is one row after TCRdb ran MiXCR on the multiplex PCR reads. Seen here are fewer than 350,000 distinct CDR3 sequences, around 13% observed once, and the top ten hold 7% to 9.5%. The sample consisted of blood. The receptors were gathered from a woman between 35 and 50 years old with Graves' hyperthyroidism.

The chain employs TRBV4-1 and TRBJ2-3; the D is unclear. V lost 6 bases to trimming and J lost 2 bases, with 9 bases between them. The CDR3 loop spans 13 amino acids. Germline lookup yields CDR1 MGHRA and CDR2 YSYEKL. CDR3 residues: CASSYSDTDTQYF. CDR3 DNA sequence: TGCGCCAGCAGTTACAGCGACACAGATACGCAGTATTTT.

This clonotype was seen more than once but under ten times. The V gene is TRBV6-1, the J gene TRBJ1-1; TRBD1 aligns across 12 bases. The CDR3 spans 15 residues. Losses at the gene ends were 4 bases for V and 4 bases for J; bases not matched to a gene: 4. The germline V gene has CDR1 MNHNS and CDR2 SASEGT. The CDR3: CASSAGTGGFTEAFF. CDR3 DNA: TGTGCCAGCAGTGCCGGGACAGGGGGCTTCACTGAAGCTTTCTTT.

The table lists this clonotype with many counts. V is TRBV12-3 or TRBV12-4 and J is TRBJ2-3, with a possible D match to TRBD1 (5 bases). This CDR3 has 12 residues. V was trimmed by 4 bases and J by 4 bases, leaving 6 bases between them. The CDR3 region has the DNA TGTGCCAGCAGTTCCAGGGCAGATACGCAGTATTTT. Protein: CASSSRADTQYF.

The chain joins TRBV2 to TRBJ2-2; D is unresolved. The germline CDR1 and CDR2 sequences are SNHLY and FYNNEI. Trimming removed 6 bases from V and 7 bases from J, with 9 bases in between. This CDR3 is built from 12 residues. As DNA, the CDR3 is TGTGCCAGCAGCTACGTTAGCGGGGAGCTGTTTTTT. Protein sequence: CASSYVSGELFF.

As regards this clonotype: A single base separates this from a much larger clone, so it may be a read error. CDR3 nucleotides: TGTGCCTGTAGTCGACAGGGGCCGGGGGAGCAGTTCTTC. Translated, it gives CACSRQGPGEQFF. The rearrangement uses TRBV30 and TRBJ2-1; 8 bases are a match to TRBD1. J gave up 10 bases and V 6 bases, and 11 bases lay outside the gene matches. Germline V gene data show CDR1 as GTSNPN and CDR2 as SVGIG (reference sequence). This CDR3 is built from 13 residues.

The table lists this clonotype with a few counts. The V and J genes are TRBV12-3 or TRBV12-4 and TRBJ2-5; 13 bases agree with TRBD2. The V and J ends lost 6 bases and 3 bases, in that order; junction bases with no gene match: 10. The CDR3 contains 17 residues. This chain's CDR3 is CASSGWTSGRVEETQYF. The CDR3, as DNA: TGTGCCAGCAGCGGATGGACTAGCGGGAGAGTTGAAGAGACCCAGTACTTC.

Only a few counts were recorded for this clonotype. The J gene is TRBJ1-5, the V gene TRBV10-3; D is undetermined. CDR1 is ENHRY and CDR2 is SYGVKD in the germline V gene. CDR3 length: 13 residues. Deletions cut 6 bases from V and 3 bases from J, with 9 bases between. Here the CDR3 DNA reads TGTGCCATCAGAAGCAGCGACAATCAGCCCCAGCATTTT. Translating gives CAIRSSDNQPQHF.

The V and J genes are TRBV2 and TRBJ1-4; tentative D call: TRBD1 (5 bases). Trimming removed 4 bases at V and 5 bases at J, with 14 bases between. This CDR3 is 15 amino acids long. Per the germline V gene, CDR1 is SNHLY and CDR2 is FYNNEI. DNA for the CDR3: TGTGCCAGCAGTGCGGGGACGACTCGGAATGAAAAACTGTTTTTT. This gives the protein CASSAGTTRNEKLFF.

This clonotype was recorded at least ten times. The chain links TRBV3-1 to TRBJ1-4, with 9 bases identical to TRBD1. Losses at the gene ends were 1 base for V and 5 bases for J; bases not matched to a gene: 5. Germline V lookup: CDR1 LGHDT, CDR2 YNNKEL (reference sequence). The CDR3 has 16 residues. The CDR3 DNA is TGTGCCAGCAGCCAAGTGTCCGGGACAGGGAATGAAAAACTGTTTTTT. Translating gives CASSQVSGTGNEKLFF.

This clonotype was seen repeatedly, ten times or more. The chain uses TRBV19 and TRBJ1-4; TRBD1 is a possible D gene (5 bases). The CDR3 contains 15 residues. The germline CDR1 and CDR2 sequences are LNHDA and SQIVND (reference sequence). Trimming cost V 4 bases and J 8 bases, with 17 bases left between them. The CDR3 nucleotides read TGTGCCAGTAGTACGACCAGGGCGGCGGTCGAAAAACTGTTTTTT. It is translated as CASSTTRAAVEKLFF.

This clonotype was counted at least ten times. This CDR3 reads CTPRTFNDEQYF. The CDR3 region has the DNA TGCACCCCGAGGACATTCAACGACGAGCAGTACTTC. The rearrangement uses TRBV20-1 and TRBJ2-7; D perhaps matches TRBD1 (5 bases). The CDR3 totals 12 residues. In germline, CDR1 is DFQATT, CDR2 SNEGSKA (reference sequence).

This clonotype was seen a few times. The chain uses TRBV6-1 and TRBJ2-3, with 7 bases aligning to TRBD1. J lost 2 bases, V lost 7 bases, and 6 bases had no gene match. The CDR3 sequence is 14 residues long. Germline CDR1 and CDR2: MNHNS and SASEGT. DNA for the CDR3: TGTGCCAGCACCCCAGGGGGTTCCACAGATACGCAGTATTTT. This codes for CASTPGGSTDTQYF.

This clonotype was recorded at least ten times. The V call is TRBV2, the J call TRBJ1-1; D remains ambiguous. In germline, CDR1 is SNHLY, CDR2 FYNNEI. V dropped 0 bases and J dropped 3 bases, with 8 bases sitting between them. The CDR3 loop spans 14 amino acids. The CDR3 protein is CASSEAVVDTEAFF. DNA for the CDR3: TGTGCCAGCAGTGAAGCCGTTGTAGACACTGAAGCTTTCTTT.

V and J are TRBV5-6 and TRBJ1-1, with D perhaps matching TRBD1 (5 bases). V lost 0 bases, J lost 1 base, and 13 bases lay in between. Germline CDR1 reads SGHDT; CDR2 reads YYEEEE. The CDR3 totals 16 residues. CDR3 amino acids: CASSLARGRGNTEAFF. The CDR3 bases are TGTGCCAGCAGCTTGGCCAGAGGTAGGGGGAACACTGAAGCTTTCTTT. Full variable domain (remainder filled in from reference TRBV5-6 and TRBJ1-1): DAGVTQSPTHLIKTRGQQVTLRCSPKSGHDTVSWYQQALGQGPQFIFQYYEEEERQRGNFPDRFSGHQFPNYSSELNVNALLLGDSALYLCASSLARGRGNTEAFFGQGTRLTVV.

This clonotype was seen a single time. This may be a read error: a much more frequent sequence differs by one nucleotide. The chain combines TRBV20-1 with TRBJ2-7; a weak D match, TRBD1 (6 bases). V was cut by 5 bases and J by 0 bases, with 14 bases left in between. Germline values: CDR1 DFQATT, CDR2 SNEGSKA (reference sequence). CDR3 length: 14 amino acids. CDR3 in amino acids: CSAVQGTGSYEQYF. The CDR3 DNA reads TGCAGTGCTGTCCAGGGGACGGGCTCCTACGAGCAGTACTTC.

The sample holds a few counts of this clonotype. J is TRBJ2-3 and V is TRBV7-9, with 10 bases fitting TRBD1. This CDR3 spans 19 amino acids. Unmatched junction bases numbered 17, after V lost 4 bases and J lost 4 bases. From germline, CDR1 is SEHNR and CDR2 FQNEAQ (reference sequence). The CDR3 is CASSSAADRGDRGADTQYF. The CDR3 DNA follows: TGTGCCAGCAGCTCTGCCGCGGACAGGGGGGATCGAGGCGCAGATACGCAGTATTTT.

In regard to this clonotype: This may be a read error, as it is one base from a much larger clone. The V gene is TRBV24-1, the J gene TRBJ2-1; D assignment may be TRBD1 or TRBD2 (5 bases each). This CDR3 is built from 13 residues. Germline V gives CDR1 KGHDR, CDR2 SFDVKD. CDR3: CTTRDGSYNEQFF. CDR3 sequence (DNA): TGTACCACCAGGGACGGCTCCTACAATGAGCAGTTCTTC.

This clonotype was seen many times. The V gene is TRBV25-1, the J gene TRBJ1-5; no reliable D call. CDR3 length: 16 residues. CDR1 MGHDK and CDR2 SYGVNS come from the germline V gene. Trimming removed 3 bases at V and 6 bases at J, with 18 bases between. This chain's CDR3 is CASSDPRSERSQPQHF. Written as DNA, the CDR3 is TGTGCCAGCAGTGACCCCCGTTCAGAGAGGAGTCAGCCCCAGCATTTT.

This clonotype was seen many times. The J gene is TRBJ2-3, the V gene TRBV5-1; D perhaps matches TRBD1 (5 bases). The germline V gene encodes CDR1 SGHRS and CDR2 YFSETQ. This CDR3 region has 14 residues. V lost 4 bases and J 4 bases, leaving 13 bases between the germline ends. The CDR3 protein is CASSNTLTADTQYF. In nucleotides, the CDR3 is TGCGCCAGCAGCAATACCTTGACAGCAGATACGCAGTATTTT.

There are many counts of this clonotype. The V and J genes are TRBV7-9 and TRBJ1-1; D gene ambiguous. The CDR3 loop spans 16 amino acids. Germline V gene sequence: CDR1 SEHNR, CDR2 FQNEAQ (reference sequence). V lost 1 base to trimming and J lost 0 bases, with 12 bases between them. The CDR3 is CASSLDLTTLNTEAFF. The CDR3 DNA is TGTGCCAGCAGCTTAGATCTTACCACTTTGAACACTGAAGCTTTCTTT.

In this sample, this clonotype turned up many times. This chain joins TRBV7-2 and TRBJ2-5; weak D call: TRBD1 (6 bases). V shed 1 base and J shed 4 bases, with 13 bases lying between them. Germline CDR1 SGHTA, CDR2 FQGNSA. CDR3 length: 15 residues. CDR3 protein: CASSLVGASGETQYF. The CDR3 nucleotides are TGTGCCAGCAGCTTAGTGGGGGCTAGTGGAGAGACCCAGTACTTC.

As for this clonotype: A much larger clone lies one base from this, so it may be a read error. The chain uses TRBV29-1 and TRBJ1-2, with D unresolved. The CDR3 covers 14 residues. Looked up from germline, CDR1 is SQVTM and CDR2 is ANQGSEA. CDR3 coding DNA: TGCAGCGTACCGACTACTGAATACAACTATGGCCACACCTTC. Protein sequence: CSVPTTEYNYGHTF.

This clonotype was picked up many times. The rearrangement joins TRBV2 to TRBJ2-3; D is ambiguous. V lost 1 base, J lost 5 bases, and 10 bases lay in between. The CDR3 length is 14 residues. Germline V lookup: CDR1 SNHLY, CDR2 FYNNEI. CDR3: CASSEGPAGDTQYF. Written as DNA, the CDR3 is TGTGCCAGCAGTGAAGGCCCTGCCGGAGATACGCAGTATTTT.

The rearrangement links TRBV7-2 to TRBJ2-7; 7 positions agree with TRBD1. Germline values: CDR1 SGHTA, CDR2 FQGNSA. The V gene end was trimmed by 4 bases and the J gene end by 3 bases; junction bases not matched to a gene: 6. The CDR3 runs 14 residues. The CDR3 bases are TGTGCCAGCAGCTGGGGACAGCCCCTCTACGAGCAGTACTTC. As protein: CASSWGQPLYEQYF.

Ten or more counts support this clonotype. The gene calls are TRBV12-3 or TRBV12-4 and TRBJ2-7; possibly TRBD1 for D (6 bases). The CDR3 extends over 14 amino acids. Trimming pared 6 bases from V and 0 bases from J, leaving 12 bases between. The DNA of the CDR3 is TGTGCCAGCAGCCTGACAGGAACCTCCTACGAGCAGTACTTC. Translated, it gives CASSLTGTSYEQYF.

Only a few counts were recorded for this clonotype. This chain joins TRBV19 and TRBJ1-2; D is possibly TRBD1 (5 bases). V was cut by 7 bases and J by 7 bases, with 19 bases left in between. The germline CDR1 and CDR2 sequences are LNHDA and SQIVND (reference sequence). The CDR3 extends over 14 amino acids. The CDR3 loop is CASIRRDLGGGYTF. The CDR3 DNA sequence: TGTGCCAGTATCCGAAGGGACCTCGGAGGTGGCTACACCTTC.

Concerning this clonotype: A read error may explain this, as a much larger clone is one base away. The chain employs TRBV28 and TRBJ1-2; no reliable D call. This CDR3 spans 14 amino acids. Germline V gene lookup returns CDR1 MDHEN and CDR2 SYDVKM. CDR3 DNA sequence: TGTGCCAGCGGTTTCTCAGGACGGAATTATGGCTACACCTTC. Amino acids: CASGFSGRNYGYTF.

On this clonotype itself: A clone one base away is much larger, so this may be a read error. The rearrangement joins TRBV13 to TRBJ2-7; perhaps TRBD2 as D (6 bases). The germline V gene encodes CDR1 PRHDT and CDR2 FYEKMQ (reference sequence). Trimming shortened V by 3 bases and J by 6 bases, and 18 bases separated the two germline ends. CDR3 length: 15 amino acids. In DNA, the CDR3 is TGTGCCAGCAGCTTCGGCGGGGCGGGCTGGCGCGAGCAGTACTTC. Translating gives CASSFGGAGWREQYF.

This chain's CDR3 is CASSRRDRVRGYTF. CDR3 DNA: TGTGCCAGCAGCCGGCGGGACAGGGTGAGGGGCTACACCTTC. This sequence joins TRBV7-9 and TRBJ1-2; 9 bases match TRBD1. This CDR3 contains 14 residues. V gave up 5 bases and J gave up 8 bases; unmatched junction bases: 9. Germline lookup yields CDR1 SEHNR and CDR2 FQNEAQ (reference sequence).

There are a few counts of this clonotype. The genes are TRBV3-1 and TRBJ2-3, with a possible D match to TRBD1 (6 bases). The germline gives CDR1 LGHDT, CDR2 YNNKEL (reference sequence). V lost 9 bases to trimming and J lost 2 bases, with 21 bases between them. This CDR3 is built from 16 residues. This CDR3 is CASTPRDIWSTDTQYF. The DNA for the CDR3 is TGTGCCAGTACCCCTCGGGACATATGGTCCACAGATACGCAGTATTTT.

This clonotype was picked up a small number of times. The CDR3: CATSGSRLAGRHTQYF. The CDR3 region has the DNA TGTGCCACCAGTGGCTCACGACTAGCGGGTCGGCATACGCAGTATTTT. The chain couples TRBV24-1 to TRBJ2-3; 10 positions match TRBD2. The CDR3 has 16 residues. Unmatched junction bases numbered 11, after V lost 5 bases and J lost 7 bases. Germline CDR1 is KGHDR and CDR2 is SFDVKD.

V and J are TRBV2 and TRBJ2-3; 9 bases are a match to TRBD2. After removal of 4 bases from V and 6 bases from J, the junction contained 11 bases not matched to a gene. This CDR3 has 16 residues. Germline-derived CDR1 and CDR2 are SNHLY and FYNNEI. CDR3 DNA sequence: TGTGCCAGCAGTGTGGGGCTAGCGGGAAGTTTGGATACGCAGTATTTT. Translating it yields CASSVGLAGSLDTQYF.